One and the same sample provided the 7 T cell receptor beta chains below, sequenced in a study of OX40 agonist ivuxolimab in advanced cancers. Measured with immunoSEQ multiplex PCR; TCRdb has only the in-frame clones, and not every one. The table has 60,000 to 85,000 clones, more than 60% seen once. Material: CD4+ or CD8+ T cells sorted from blood, obtained in a trial of the OX40 agonist ivuxolimab. All receptors come from an adult with an advanced solid tumor such as melanoma, head and neck, liver or kidney cancer.

This clone was counted between two and nine times. This chain's CDR3 is CASSRDRSNEKLFF. The CDR3 coding sequence is TGTGCCAGCTCACGGGACAGGAGTAATGAAAAACTGTTTTTT. This chain uses TRBV18 with TRBJ1-4; 8 bases map to TRBD1. CDR3 size: 14 residues. Germline lookup yields CDR1 KGHSH and CDR2 LQKENI. J lost 4 bases, V lost 4 bases, and 2 bases had no gene match.

The genes are TRBV9 and TRBJ1-2; TRBD1 agrees at 7 bases. The V and J ends lost 0 bases and 4 bases, in that order; junction bases with no gene match: 9. The CDR3 has 16 residues. Per germline, CDR1 SGDLS and CDR2 YYNGEE. CDR3 amino acids: CASSVGKNRDSYGYTF. The CDR3 DNA follows: TGTGCCAGCAGCGTAGGGAAGAACCGGGACAGCTATGGCTACACCTTC.

The chain employs TRBV11-1 and TRBJ2-1; D ambiguous. Trimming pared 0 bases from V and 3 bases from J, leaving 6 bases between. In germline, CDR1 is SGHAT, CDR2 FQDESV (reference sequence). There are 14 residues in the CDR3. CDR3: CASSLALSYNEQFF. The CDR3 DNA follows: TGTGCCAGCAGCTTAGCTCTCAGCTACAATGAGCAGTTCTTC. Drawing the rest from reference TRBV11-1 and TRBJ2-1, the complete variable domain is EAEVAQSPRYKITEKSQAVAFWCDPISGHATLYWYRQILGQGPELLVQFQDESVVDDSQLPKDRFSAERLKGVDSTLKIQPAELGDSAMYLCASSLALSYNEQFFGPGTRLTVL.

The chain couples TRBV28 to TRBJ1-5; D call uncertain. CDR3 length: 14 residues. Trimming removed 6 bases at V and 2 bases at J, with 11 bases between. Germline V lookup: CDR1 MDHEN, CDR2 SYDVKM. DNA for the CDR3: TGTGCCAGCAGCTCAATACTGGGCAATCAGCCCCAGCATTTT. Translation gives CASSSILGNQPQHF.

This sequence joins TRBV5-6 and TRBJ2-7; 7 bases agree with TRBD2. The CDR3 sequence is 14 residues long. The V gene end was trimmed by 5 bases and the J gene end by 0 bases; junction bases not matched to a gene: 5. Germline V lookup: CDR1 SGHDT, CDR2 YYEEEE. Written as DNA, the CDR3 is TGTGCCAGCAGGTTTACTAGCGACTCCTACGAGCAGTACTTC. It encodes CASRFTSDSYEQYF.

The genes are TRBV27 and TRBJ2-7; 8 nucleotides align to TRBD1. V lost 3 bases, J lost 7 bases, and 8 bases stayed unmatched. Per germline, CDR1 MNHEY and CDR2 SMNVEV (reference sequence). CDR3 length: 14 residues. The CDR3 nucleotides are TGTGCCAGCAGTTTTTACCAGGGGGCGGGGGAGCAGTACTTC. This codes for CASSFYQGAGEQYF.

This clone was recorded a few times. V is TRBV9 and J is TRBJ1-2; no clear D gene. The CDR3 is 13 amino acids. V was shortened by 0 bases and J by 8 bases, with 11 bases between the two germline ends. Germline lookup yields CDR1 SGDLS and CDR2 YYNGEE. CDR3 bases: TGTGCCAGCAGCGTAGGCAGTCTTGGGGGCTACACCTTC. This gives the protein CASSVGSLGGYTF.